Detailed here is one T cell receptor beta chain. Its antigen is unknown. This entry is derived from a study of CD8+ T cells in alopecia areata. Study as a whole: Administration of oral tofacitinib to treated patients was at 5 to 10 mg twice daily. Treated patients were scored for severity by percent of scalp affected.

Overall study results and limits: Possibly as an HLA-related effect, TCR sharing across patients appeared less clear than in mice.

Extracted RNA was reverse transcribed, and the resulting cDNA served as sequencing template. TCRdb keeps only in-frame clones here, not all; method: immunoSEQ multiplex PCR. The table shows 120,000 or so clones, with approximately 60% occurring only once. The treatment is: oral pan-JAK inhibitor, 5-10 mg twice daily. The receptor was derived from a human donor with alopecia areata. The sequencing here drew on CD4+ T cells sorted from blood, taken at week 4, from a patient treated with tofacitinib.

The CDR3 spells CASSWDSGRNYGYTF. The CDR3 DNA is TGCGCCAGCAGCTGGGACTCGGGGCGGAACTATGGCTACACCTTC. J is TRBJ1-2 and V is TRBV5-1; a weak D match, TRBD1 (5 bases). The CDR3 totals 15 residues. Trimming took 3 bases from V and 2 from J, leaving 14 bases between them. Germline CDR1 is SGHRS and CDR2 is YFSETQ.